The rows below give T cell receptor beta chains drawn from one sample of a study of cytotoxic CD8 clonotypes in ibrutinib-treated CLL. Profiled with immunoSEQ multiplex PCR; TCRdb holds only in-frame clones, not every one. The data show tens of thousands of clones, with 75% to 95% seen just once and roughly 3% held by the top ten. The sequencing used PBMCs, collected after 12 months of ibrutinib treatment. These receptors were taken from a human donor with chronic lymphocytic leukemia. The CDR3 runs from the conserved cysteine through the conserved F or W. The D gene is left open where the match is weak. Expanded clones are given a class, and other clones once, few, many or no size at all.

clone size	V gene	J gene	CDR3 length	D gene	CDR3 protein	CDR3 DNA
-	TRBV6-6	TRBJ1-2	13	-	CASSYGGLGGYTF	TGTGCCAGCAGTTACGGGGGGCTGGGTGGCTACACCTTC
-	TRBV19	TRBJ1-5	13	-	CASSIGPGQPQHF	TGTGCCAGTAGTATAGGCCCCGGTCAGCCCCAGCATTTT
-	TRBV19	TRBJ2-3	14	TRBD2	CASSTQREADTQYF	TGTGCCAGTAGTACGCAGCGGGAGGCAGATACGCAGTATTTT
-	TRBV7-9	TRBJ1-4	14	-	CASSRGQSNEKLFF	TGTGCCAGCAGCCGGGGGCAGAGTAATGAAAAACTGTTTTTT
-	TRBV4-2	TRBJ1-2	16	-	CASSQVSTDSLYGYTF	TGTGCCAGCAGCCAAGTATCCACGGACAGCCTCTATGGCTACACCTTC
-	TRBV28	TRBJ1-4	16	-	CASSSQIWGTGEKLFF	TGTGCCAGCAGTTCGCAAATTTGGGGGACTGGTGAAAAACTGTTTTTT
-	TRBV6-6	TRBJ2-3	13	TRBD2	CASSYSPSGGPYF	TGTGCCAGCAGTTACTCGCCCAGCGGGGGGCCGTATTTT
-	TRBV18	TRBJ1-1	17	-	CASSPMWLDFMNTEAFF	TGTGCCAGCTCACCAATGTGGCTGGACTTTATGAACACTGAAGCTTTCTTT
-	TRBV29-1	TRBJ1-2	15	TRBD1	CSVVRDRDSLYGYTF	TGCAGCGTTGTACGGGACAGGGATTCACTCTATGGCTACACCTTC
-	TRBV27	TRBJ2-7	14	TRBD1	CASSPGQGAYEQYF	TGTGCCAGCAGTCCCGGACAGGGAGCCTACGAGCAGTACTTC
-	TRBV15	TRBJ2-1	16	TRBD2	CATSRDLTSGYNEQFF	TGTGCCACCAGCAGAGATCTCACTAGCGGTTACAATGAGCAGTTCTTC
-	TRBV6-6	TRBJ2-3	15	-	CASSYAGSKADTQYF	TGTGCCAGCAGTTACGCGGGTTCGAAGGCAGATACGCAGTATTTT
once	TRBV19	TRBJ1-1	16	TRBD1	CASSPPGQGVWTEAFF	TGTGCCAGTAGTCCTCCGGGACAGGGGGTATGGACTGAAGCTTTCTTT
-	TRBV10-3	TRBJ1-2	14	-	CAISESAFNYGYTF	TGTGCCATCAGTGAGTCGGCGTTTAACTATGGCTACACCTTC
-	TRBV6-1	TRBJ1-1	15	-	CASSELWEWGTEAFF	TGTGCCAGCAGTGAACTTTGGGAGTGGGGCACTGAAGCTTTCTTT
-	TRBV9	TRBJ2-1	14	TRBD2	CASSVAGGHNEQFF	TGTGCCAGCAGCGTGGCGGGAGGGCACAATGAGCAGTTCTTC
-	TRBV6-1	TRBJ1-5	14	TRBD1	CASSRKDRDQPQHF	TGTGCCAGCAGCCGCAAAGACAGGGATCAGCCCCAGCATTTT
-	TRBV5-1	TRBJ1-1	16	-	CASSLVSRTVNTEAFF	TGCGCCAGCAGCTTGGTCTCAAGGACAGTTAACACTGAAGCTTTCTTT
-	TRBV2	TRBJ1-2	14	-	CASSVVESNYGYTF	TGTGCCAGCAGTGTTGTAGAGAGTAACTATGGCTACACCTTC
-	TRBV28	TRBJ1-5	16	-	CASSNTKGGPVQPQHF	TGTGCCAGCAGTAATACTAAGGGGGGTCCAGTTCAGCCCCAGCATTTT
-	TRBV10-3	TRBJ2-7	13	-	CAISGGLAYEQYF	TGTGCCATCAGTGGGGGACTGGCCTACGAGCAGTACTTC